This T cell receptor beta chain was identified in a study of blood T cells in healthy people across ages (dated by TCRdb to 2014 to 2015). Study-wide context: In model experiments, template switching captured roughly one uniquely barcoded TCR beta cDNA molecule for every two T cells. Using deep sequencing normalized with unique cDNA molecular identifiers, the study measured how TCR beta repertoire diversity changes with age. Using the same blood draw, the study looked at two additional independent replicas of 1 million unique cDNA reads for two donors, one aged 18 to 29 and the other aged 80 or older. The donors were split into four age groups: young (average about 16 years), middle-aged (roughly 40), aged (over 55) and long-lived (under 85). To avoid experimental bias, donors of different ages were distributed randomly across sequencing lanes.

The paper as a whole reports these results and caveats: As age increased, observed TCR beta diversity per million T cells dropped in a roughly linear way, and a significant reduction was already evident by age 40. Total diversity estimates from one million sequenced T cells were considered lower bounds and underestimates. The percentage of naive T cells measured by flow cytometry correlated strongly with observed TCR beta diversity. Compared with the aged group, the long-lived group had more naive CD4+ T cells, fewer expanded clones and increased TCR diversity, a pattern suggesting age selection. Because profiling used bulk unsorted PBMCs, naive and antigen-experienced compartments could not be compared conclusively. Because donor CMV infection status was unknown, age-related changes in expanded clonotypes were potentially confounded.

Notes on this clonotype: Its antigen is currently not known. The sample holds no much larger clone one base away, and base qualities are not on file.

Library preparation used 5' RACE. Sequenced using an Illumina HiSeq 2500. A second roughly 7 to 11 cycle PCR used a sample-barcoded 5' primer and a J-beta primer mix. Each TCR beta cDNA molecule received a unique molecular identifier from a template-switch 5' adaptor carrying 12 random nucleotides. Each sample yielded at least 2.5 million CDR3-containing paired-end reads. All of the RNA was converted into first-strand cDNA using the Mint cDNA synthesis kit, with a TRBC-specific oligonucleotide serving as the primer. All cDNA was treated with uracil-DNA glycosylase and then went through a first 18-cycle PCR with the universal primers M1SS and BC2_uni_R. On the authors' methods: For normalization, 1 million high-quality reads, each with a distinct molecular identifier, were randomly selected from each sample. Instead of being binned into consensus sequences, reads that shared molecular identifiers were thrown out. CDR3 identification, clonotype clustering and error correction used MiTCR with a Q25 quality threshold and the strictest error-elimination algorithm. A nonparametric unseen species model with Euler transformation was used to estimate a lower bound on total TCR beta diversity. The raw public reads went through TCRdb reprocessing: fastp at Q25, MiXCR clone calling, in-frame beta chains kept. Entries that share a CDR3 protein sequence are merged under the most common genes and DNA. The V and J calls were determined by TCRdb, not by the authors. Recorded for this sample are 850,000 or so distinct CDR3 sequences; around 26% of them occurred a single time. The ten largest clones take up 15% to 20% of the sample.

Relative to germline, V is 3 bases shorter and J is 5 bases shorter, with 10 bases between their ends. Spanning cysteine to phenylalanine, the CDR3 consists of 13 amino acids. The only DNA kept is the CDR3, 39 bases in frame from the first base. The CDR1 and CDR2 encoded by the germline V gene (reference sequence) are DFQATT and SNEGSKA. The roughly 42 donors, aged about 6 to 95 years, were systemically healthy Caucasian individuals from Russia. Roughly 10 milliliters of peripheral blood were collected from each donor into EDTA-treated Vacutainer tubes. Ficoll-Paque density-gradient centrifugation was used to isolate PBMCs, with at least 6.5 million per sample. Trizol reagent was used to extract total RNA from the PBMCs, yielding at least 5 micrograms per sample. For every donor, flow cytometry on a PBMC aliquot measured the percentage of naive CD45RAhigh/CD27high T cells.

The chain is encoded by TRBV20-1 joined to TRBJ1-4; the D gene is unclear. The source of this sequence is a woman over 75 in good health. Sequencing used blood. The DNA sequence is as follows: TGCAGTGCTAGCCGTCACCTGAATGAAAAACTGTTTTTT. It codes for CSASRHLNEKLFF.